Listed here are 15 T cell receptor beta chains from one sample, sequenced in a study of blood T cell repertoires in COVID-19. This table comes from immunoSEQ multiplex PCR, and its TCRdb copy is limited to in-frame clones, with some not included. The sample has roughly 56,000 clones, approximately 88% seen once; the top ten hold around 20%. Sequencing used peripheral blood. The origin of the receptors is a human donor in a cohort sampled during active COVID-19.

CDR3 DNA sequence: TGTGCCAGTAGTATTCAGGGGGCCAGGACTGAAGCTTTCTTT. This translates into CASSIQGARTEAFF. The rearrangement uses TRBV19 and TRBJ1-1; 8 nucleotides align to TRBD1. J gave up 5 bases and V 3 bases, and 5 bases lay outside the gene matches. This CDR3 contains 14 residues. From germline, CDR1 is LNHDA and CDR2 SQIVND (reference sequence).

V and J are TRBV7-9 and TRBJ2-7, with a weak D call TRBD2 (5 bases). The germline CDR1 and CDR2 sequences are SEHNR and FQNEAQ (reference sequence). CDR3 length: 13 residues. V lost 6 bases and J lost 6, with 15 bases in between. The CDR3 loop reads CASSLIGGGEQYF. The CDR3 nucleotides are TGTGCCAGCAGTCTGATCGGAGGTGGCGAGCAGTACTTC. Complete variable domain (other parts from reference TRBV7-9 and TRBJ2-7): DTGVSQNPRHKITKRGQNVTFRCDPISEHNRLYWYRQTLGQGPEFLTYFQNEAQLEKSRLLSDRFSAERPKGSFSTLEIQRTEQGDSAMYLCASSLIGGGEQYFGPGTRLTVT.

The chain uses TRBV7-9 and TRBJ2-5; TRBD2 agrees at 8 bases. CDR3 length: 14 residues. Germline CDR1 reads SEHNR; CDR2 reads FQNEAQ (reference sequence). Trimming at V came to 3 bases and at J to 7 bases, leaving 7 bases not matched to a gene. CDR3 sequence (DNA): TGTGCCAGCAGCTTCCTGGGCGCGGGGGGGACCCAGTACTTC. This encodes CASSFLGAGGTQYF.

The chain uses TRBV30 and TRBJ2-1; weak D call: TRBD2 (6 bases). Trimming left V 0 bases short and J 4 bases short, with 13 bases between. Germline V gene data show CDR1 as GTSNPN and CDR2 as SVGIG (reference sequence). The CDR3 covers 15 residues. The CDR3 DNA sequence: TGTGCCTGGAGTGTGGGGGGACCCCCTTACAATGAGCAGTTCTTC. Translation gives CAWSVGGPPYNEQFF.

The V gene is TRBV2, the J gene TRBJ1-2, with D tentatively TRBD1 (5 bases). This CDR3 has 13 amino acids. The germline V gene encodes CDR1 SNHLY and CDR2 FYNNEI. V gave up 5 bases and J gave up 5 bases, with 12 bases separating them. CDR3 bases: TGTGCCAGCAGTCCGGACACGCTATATGGCTACACCTTC. Translating gives CASSPDTLYGYTF.

This chain connects TRBV2 to TRBJ1-6; D call uncertain. With 8 bases removed from V and 10 bases from J, the gap between germline ends came to 12 bases. The CDR3 has 12 amino acids. The V gene's germline CDR1 is SNHLY and CDR2 FYNNEI. CDR3 residues: CASLVYSSPLHF. CDR3 coding DNA: TGTGCCAGCCTGGTATATAGCTCACCCCTCCACTTT.

The J gene is TRBJ2-4, the V gene TRBV5-1; D is perhaps TRBD2 (5 bases). The germline gives CDR1 SGHRS, CDR2 YFSETQ. The V end lost 4 bases, the J end lost 1 base, and 18 bases lay between the germline ends. This CDR3 is built from 17 residues. In nucleotides, the CDR3 is TGCGCCAGCAGCCCGGAGGTGGGTGATGGGGCCAAAAACATTCAGTACTTC. Its translation: CASSPEVGDGAKNIQYF.

V usage is TRBV6-2 or TRBV6-3 and J usage is TRBJ2-2; TRBD2 aligns across 15 bases. V shed 6 bases, J shed 4 bases, and the junction held 9 bases outside the gene matches. The CDR3 length is 18 residues. Per germline, CDR1 MNHEY and CDR2 SVGEGT. For the CDR3, the DNA is TGTGCCAGCAGCTGGACTAGCGGGGGGGCCCTTAGCACCGGGGAGCTGTTTTTT. Residues: CASSWTSGGALSTGELFF.

The J gene is TRBJ1-2, the V gene TRBV5-1, with D possibly matching TRBD1 (6 bases). Germline-derived CDR1 and CDR2 are SGHRS and YFSETQ. The V end was cut by 4 bases, the J end by 2 bases, with 6 bases between. The CDR3 totals 12 residues. CDR3 in DNA: TGCGCCAGCAGCGGACAGAACTATGGCTACACCTTC. Translated, it gives CASSGQNYGYTF.

V is TRBV20-1 and J is TRBJ2-7; D gene ambiguous. CDR1 and CDR2 from the germline V gene are DFQATT and SNEGSKA (reference sequence). Trimming shortened V by 3 bases and J by 0 bases, and 9 bases separated the two germline ends. The CDR3 extends over 13 amino acids. CDR3 nucleotides: TGCAGTGCTAGTCGGAGAAGCTCCTACGAGCAGTACTTC. Encoded protein: CSASRRSSYEQYF.

V gene TRBV27 combines with J gene TRBJ1-1; D gene unclear. This CDR3 is 14 amino acids long. Germline CDR1 and CDR2: MNHEY and SMNVEV (reference sequence). Trimming stripped 7 bases from V and 0 bases from J, with 12 bases between. For the CDR3, the DNA is TGTGCCAGCACGAACGGGTTGATGAACACTGAAGCTTTCTTT. It yields the protein CASTNGLMNTEAFF.

The chain combines TRBV5-1 with TRBJ2-7; D gene ambiguous. Trimming pared 1 base from V and 10 bases from J, leaving 12 bases between. CDR1 and CDR2 from the germline V gene are SGHRS and YFSETQ. This CDR3 is built from 12 residues. The DNA for the CDR3 is TGCGCCAGCAGCTTGTTTGGCAATGAACAGTACTTC. Its translation is CASSLFGNEQYF.

The J gene is TRBJ1-5, the V gene TRBV7-2; D not certain. This CDR3 has 16 amino acids. V lost 6 bases and J 0 bases, leaving 15 bases between the germline ends. Germline V gene data show CDR1 as SGHTA and CDR2 as FQGNSA. The CDR3 DNA reads as TGTGCCAGCAGTTTAAATGCGGCCTATAGCAATCAGCCCCAGCATTTT. Protein: CASSLNAAYSNQPQHF.

The chain is built from TRBV7-2 and TRBJ1-2; 8 nucleotides match TRBD1. Per the germline V gene, CDR1 is SGHTA and CDR2 is FQGNSA. This CDR3 is 16 amino acids long. V shed 0 bases and J 3 bases; nucleotides not matched to a gene: 6. This CDR3 reads CASSLARGQGHYGYTF. The DNA for the CDR3 is TGTGCCAGCAGCTTAGCCCGAGGACAGGGTCACTATGGCTACACCTTC.

The chain couples TRBV2 to TRBJ2-2; no firm D call. Germline values: CDR1 SNHLY, CDR2 FYNNEI. V lost 11 bases and J 3 bases, leaving 7 bases between the germline ends. The CDR3 totals 11 residues. The CDR3 sequence: CAVSDTGELFF. Here the CDR3 DNA reads TGTGCCGTCTCTGACACCGGGGAGCTGTTTTTT. Looking up the rest from reference TRBV2 and TRBJ2-2 gives the full variable domain: EPEVTQTPSHQVTQMGQEVILRCVPISNHLYFYWYRQILGQKVEFLVSFYNNEISEKSEIFDDQFSVERPDGSNFTLKIRSTKLEDSAMYFCAVSDTGELFFGEGSRLTVL.